This paragraph covers one T cell receptor (beta chain) sequence. The antigen is not known. The sample comes from a study of T cell responses to AZD1222 COVID-19 vaccine. Study findings and constraints: White British people made up most donors, females outnumbered males, and clonal diversity was possibly underestimated. Just five or six AZD1222 recipients were seropositive at baseline. Reports say nearly half of spike-specific TCRs go after unmutated variant regions.

V was shortened by 6 bases and J by 4 bases, with 15 bases between the two germline ends. Germline V lookup: CDR1 LGHDT, CDR2 YNNKEL (reference sequence). The CDR3 is 14 residues long. Samples with a second dose at about 4 or about 12 weeks were pooled together. Repertoires were generated with immunoSEQ multiplex PCR, while TCRdb's copy carries only in-frame clones and drops some. Of some 130,000 clones detected, 80% to 95% appear once; the ten largest clones hold approximately 6.8%. The chain is built from TRBV3-1 (or the pseudogene TRBV3-2) and TRBJ1-2, with TRBD1 as a possible D gene (6 bases). The receptor was derived from an adult who received the AZD1222 COVID-19 vaccine. Sequencing used peripheral blood, obtained 28 days after the second AZD1222 dose. The chain's CDR3 is CASSLNMDSYGYTF. In DNA, the CDR3 is TGTGCCAGCAGTCTTAACATGGACAGCTATGGCTACACCTTC.